This T cell receptor (beta chain) emerged from a study of blood T cell repertoires in COVID-19. Whole-study context: Sources were T cells, B-cell-depleted T cells, or PBMCs; the material itself was cDNA or gDNA.

Patients at the Seattle site were enrolled during active infection and followed longitudinally. In the source study's methods: The assay estimated nucleated cells by amplifying reference gene primers. Using immunoSEQ multiplex PCR, the repertoire was profiled, and TCRdb retains in-frame clones only, with some absent. D and trimming come from the DNA, and the V and J calls and clone size come from that table. The data show 190,000 or so clones, roughly 80% seen once. The receptor was derived from a man aged 55 to 70 with COVID-19, enrolled during active disease. The sequenced sample was peripheral blood.

CDR3 nucleotides: TGTGCCAGCAGCAACGACAGGGGCAGCGAGCAGTACTTC. Its protein is CASSNDRGSEQYF. V usage is TRBV3-1 (or the pseudogene TRBV3-2) and J usage is TRBJ2-7; 8 bases fit TRBD1. Germline-derived CDR1 and CDR2 are LGHDT and YNNKEL (reference sequence). The CDR3 loop spans 13 amino acids. The trim removed 5 bases at V and 6 bases at J, leaving 6 bases unmatched.